Here is one T cell receptor (beta chain) with its context. The primer mix had 60 Vbeta and 13 Jbeta primers. Measured with immunoSEQ multiplex PCR; TCRdb has only the in-frame clones, and not every one. The sample includes 150,000 to 250,000 clones, 85% seen only once; the top ten take 2.3%. This entry belongs to a study of cytomegalovirus exposure and HLA in healthy donors. The receptor's source is a woman between 50 and 59 years old in good health and CMV-seronegative. The sample comprised PBMCs.

The CDR3 here is CAWRAGVLGYGYTF. CDR3 DNA: TGTGCCTGGAGAGCCGGGGTCTTAGGCTATGGCTACACCTTC. The chain recombines TRBV30 with TRBJ1-2; D not resolved. CDR3 size: 14 residues. The germline V gene encodes CDR1 GTSNPN and CDR2 SVGIG (reference sequence). The V and J ends lost 3 bases and 4 bases respectively, with 15 bases between them.